Following are 5 T cell receptor beta chains from one sample sequenced in a study of CD8 T cells in ankylosing spondylitis. TCRdb processed the 5' RACE reads anew with MiXCR; each CDR3 protein has one entry. Seen here are about 130,000 distinct CDR3 sequences, around 7% observed once, and the top ten hold more than 9%. The sequenced material came from blood, either unsorted or a sorted T cell fraction (not recorded which). The receptors originated from a male donor with ankylosing spondylitis or in good health (not recorded which).

This clonotype was observed at least ten times. The gene calls are TRBV7-2 and TRBJ2-5; 8 bases fit TRBD2. CDR3 size: 16 residues. The germline gives CDR1 SGHTA, CDR2 FQGNSA. V was clipped by 1 base and J by 2 bases; unmatched bases: 6. Here the CDR3 DNA reads TGTGCCAGCAGCTTAGAGGCAGCGGGAGTGCAAGAGACCCAGTACTTC. Its protein product is CASSLEAAGVQETQYF.

Ten or more counts support this clonotype. V usage is TRBV20-1 and J usage is TRBJ2-7, with 10 nucleotides matching TRBD2. Germline loops: CDR1 DFQATT, CDR2 SNEGSKA (reference sequence). V gave up 0 bases and J gave up 5 bases; unmatched junction bases: 7. The CDR3 is made up of 15 amino acids. CDR3 protein: CSARDLAGDRDEQYF. Here the CDR3 DNA reads TGCAGTGCTAGAGATCTAGCGGGAGATAGAGACGAGCAGTACTTC.

This clonotype was observed at least ten times. The DNA of the CDR3 is TGTGCCAAAAGCCAGCGGAGCACAGATACGCAGTATTTT. Its translation is CAKSQRSTDTQYF. The chain carries TRBV30 and TRBJ2-3; D may be TRBD2 (5 bases). V lost 8 bases and J lost 0, with 12 bases in between. Germline values: CDR1 GTSNPN, CDR2 SVGIG (reference sequence). This CDR3 region has 13 residues.

At least ten counts were recorded for this clonotype. The chain joins TRBV6-5 to TRBJ1-1; D is unresolved. Germline CDR1 reads MNHEY; CDR2 reads SVGAGI. The CDR3 consists of 12 residues. V lost 4 bases to trimming and J lost 7 bases, with 10 bases between them. CDR3 residues: CASSSEIGEAFF. The CDR3 nucleotides are TGTGCCAGCAGTTCCGAGATAGGTGAAGCTTTCTTT.

This clonotype showed up many times. This rearrangement joins TRBV20-1 to TRBJ2-4; tentative D call: TRBD1 (6 bases). Germline V gene data show CDR1 as DFQATT and CDR2 as SNEGSKA (reference sequence). The germline V and J ends were trimmed by 5 bases and 7 bases, with 27 bases remaining between them. The CDR3 sequence is 17 residues long. CDR3: CSAVGARRGYPGNIQYF. Written as DNA, the CDR3 is TGCAGTGCTGTTGGGGCCCGTAGGGGGTACCCCGGGAACATTCAGTACTTC.